The present T cell receptor beta chain was sequenced within a study of OX40 agonist ivuxolimab in advanced cancers. TCRdb's table, derived via immunoSEQ multiplex PCR, lists solely in-frame clones and lacks some. The table has almost 70,000 clones, roughly 89% seen once. V dropped 7 bases and J dropped 4; count of bases not matched to a gene: 7. The CDR3 consists of 14 residues. The germline V gene encodes CDR1 SGHTA and CDR2 FQGTGA. The TCR comes from an adult with an advanced solid tumor such as melanoma, head and neck, liver or kidney cancer. The material sequenced was CD4+ or CD8+ T cells sorted from blood, taken in a trial of the OX40 agonist ivuxolimab. The rearrangement uses TRBV7-3 and TRBJ1-1, with TRBD1 matching 9 bases. CDR3 DNA sequence: TGTGCCAGCACCCGGGACAGGGCAAGCACTGAAGCTTTCTTT. Translated, it gives CASTRDRASTEAFF.